This section outlines one T cell receptor beta chain sequence together with its context. The sample is drawn from a study of blood T cell repertoires in COVID-19. This table comes from immunoSEQ multiplex PCR, and its TCRdb copy is limited to in-frame clones, with some not included. The sample lists 220,000 or so clones, 90% occurring once. Trimming cost V 1 base and J 2 bases, with 7 bases left between them. CDR3 length: 14 residues. CDR1 is KGHSH and CDR2 is LQKENI in the germline V gene. The sequenced sample consisted of PBMCs or T cells enriched from blood (not recorded which). The source of this sequence is a man aged 30-40 years who had been exposed to COVID-19. This chain uses TRBV18 with TRBJ2-3; D is uncertain. For the CDR3, the DNA is TGTGCCAGCTCACCACTGGAGTACACAGATACGCAGTATTTT. It yields the protein CASSPLEYTDTQYF.